This T cell receptor (beta chain) emerged from a study of breast tumors, draining lymph nodes, adjacent tissues. Study outcomes and limitations: Luminal-like breast cancer showed significantly greater tumor-nontumor repertoire similarity than basal-like breast cancer did. Data fit most tumor T cells coming from lymph node, expanding in tumor. That most tumor T cells come from lymph nodes remained unproven. Tumor repertoires ranked between lymph nodes and nontumor tissue in diversity, with V and J gene preferences.

With respect to this clonotype: Its antigen is not known.

In TCRdb, the multiplex PCR reads were re-called with MiXCR into one record per CDR3 protein. The data contain 150,000 to 200,000 distinct CDR3 sequences, 33% of them singletons. Axillary draining lymph nodes of breast cancer patients supplied the node samples. The germline V gene encodes CDR1 MDHEN and CDR2 SYDVKM. The trim removed 4 bases at V and 1 base at J, leaving 2 bases unmatched. This CDR3 spans 14 amino acids. This rearrangement joins TRBV28 to TRBJ2-3; TRBD1 aligns across 7 bases. Sample: axillary lymph node tissue. The source of this sequence is a female donor with breast cancer. Some clones in this sample may be carry-over from other donors' samples. The CDR3 reads CASSSTGGTDTQYF. CDR3 DNA sequence: TGTGCCAGCAGTTCAACAGGGGGCACAGATACGCAGTATTTT.